This section outlines one T cell receptor (beta chain) sequence together with its context. Its antigen is unidentified. A single record per CDR3 protein comes from TCRdb applying MiXCR to the 5' RACE reads. The table lists some 760,000 distinct CDR3 sequences, about 20% of them singletons. CDR3 length: 13 residues. CDR1 and CDR2 from the germline V gene are DFQATT and SNEGSKA (reference sequence). Trimming left V 5 bases short and J 7 bases short, with 17 bases between. This entry is derived from a study of identical twins. Study-level findings and limits: Out-of-frame TCR alpha sharing in monozygotic twins exceeded recombination model predictions.

These data were also filed under a second study, of T cells expressing NK-cell markers. This second study notes: The authors derived TCR beta repertoires from sorted CD3+CD56+NKG2C+, CD3+CD56+NKG2C- and CD3+CD56-NKG2C+ T cells. In the group of eight sequenced donors, seven were HCMV-seropositive and one was seronegative.

The receptor was isolated from a woman aged 18-35 years in good health. The chain has TRBV20-1 and TRBJ1-1; a weak D match, TRBD1 (6 bases). Sequenced sample: PBMCs. The CDR3 sequence is CSAEQGIEIEAFF. The CDR3 region has the DNA TGCAGTGCTGAACAGGGAATTGAGATTGAAGCTTTCTTT.